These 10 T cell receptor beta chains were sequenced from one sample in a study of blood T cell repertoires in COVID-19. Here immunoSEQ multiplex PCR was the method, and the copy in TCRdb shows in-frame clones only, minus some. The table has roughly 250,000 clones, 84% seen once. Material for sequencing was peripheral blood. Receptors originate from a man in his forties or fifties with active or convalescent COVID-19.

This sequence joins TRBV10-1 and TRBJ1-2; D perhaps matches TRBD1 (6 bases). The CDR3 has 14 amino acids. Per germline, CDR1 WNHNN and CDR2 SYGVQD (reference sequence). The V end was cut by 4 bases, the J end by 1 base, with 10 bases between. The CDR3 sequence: CASSADSLNYGYTF. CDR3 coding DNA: TGCGCCAGCAGTGCGGACAGTCTTAACTATGGCTACACCTTC.

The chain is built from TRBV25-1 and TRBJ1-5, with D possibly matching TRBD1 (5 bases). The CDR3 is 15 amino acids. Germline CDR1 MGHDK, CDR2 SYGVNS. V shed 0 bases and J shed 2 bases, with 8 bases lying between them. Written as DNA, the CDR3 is TGTGCCAGCAGTGAATATGGGGCAGGCAATCAGCCCCAGCATTTT. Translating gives CASSEYGAGNQPQHF.

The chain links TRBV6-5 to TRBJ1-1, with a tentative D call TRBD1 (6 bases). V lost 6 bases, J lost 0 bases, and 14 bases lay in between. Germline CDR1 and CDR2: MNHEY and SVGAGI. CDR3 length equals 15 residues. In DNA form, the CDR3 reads TGTGCCAGCAGGAGACCGGGACAAGTGAACACTGAAGCTTTCTTT. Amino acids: CASRRPGQVNTEAFF.

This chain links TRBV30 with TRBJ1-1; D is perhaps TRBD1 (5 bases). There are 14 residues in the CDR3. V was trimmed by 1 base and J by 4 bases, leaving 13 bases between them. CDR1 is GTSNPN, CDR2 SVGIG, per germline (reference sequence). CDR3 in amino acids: CAWSDGGGGTEAFF. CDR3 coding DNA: TGTGCCTGGAGTGACGGGGGTGGGGGCACTGAAGCTTTCTTT.

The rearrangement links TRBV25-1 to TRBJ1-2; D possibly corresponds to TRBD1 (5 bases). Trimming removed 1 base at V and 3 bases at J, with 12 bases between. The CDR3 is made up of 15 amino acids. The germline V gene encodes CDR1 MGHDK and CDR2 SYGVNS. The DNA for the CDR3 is TGTGCCAGCAGTGAATCCGCCAGGGCCGACTATGGCTACACCTTC. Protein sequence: CASSESARADYGYTF.

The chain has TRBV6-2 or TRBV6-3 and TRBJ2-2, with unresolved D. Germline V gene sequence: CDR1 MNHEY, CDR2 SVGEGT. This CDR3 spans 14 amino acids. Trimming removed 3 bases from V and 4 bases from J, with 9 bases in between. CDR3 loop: CASSYTWSTGELFF. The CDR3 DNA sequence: TGTGCCAGCAGTTATACGTGGAGCACCGGGGAGCTGTTTTTT.

The CDR3 is CASSERGVDTGELFF. The CDR3, as DNA: TGTGCCAGCAGTGAAAGAGGAGTCGACACCGGGGAGCTGTTTTTT. The chain carries TRBV2 and TRBJ2-2; no firm D call. This CDR3 contains 15 residues. Germline V gene sequence: CDR1 SNHLY, CDR2 FYNNEI. The V gene lost 2 bases and the J gene lost 3 bases, with 10 bases spanning the gap.

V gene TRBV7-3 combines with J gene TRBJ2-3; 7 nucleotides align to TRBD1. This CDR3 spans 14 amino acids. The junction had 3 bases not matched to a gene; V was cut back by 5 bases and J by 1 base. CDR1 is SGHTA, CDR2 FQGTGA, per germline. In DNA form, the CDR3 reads TGTGCCAGCAGCCCTCAGGGGGGCACAGATACGCAGTATTTT. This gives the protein CASSPQGGTDTQYF. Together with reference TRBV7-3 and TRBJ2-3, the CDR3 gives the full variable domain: GAGVSQTPSNKVTEKGKYVELRCDPISGHTALYWYRQSLGQGPEFLIYFQGTGAADDSGLPNDRFFAVRPEGSVSTLKIQRTERGDSAVYLCASSPQGGTDTQYFGPGTRLTVL.

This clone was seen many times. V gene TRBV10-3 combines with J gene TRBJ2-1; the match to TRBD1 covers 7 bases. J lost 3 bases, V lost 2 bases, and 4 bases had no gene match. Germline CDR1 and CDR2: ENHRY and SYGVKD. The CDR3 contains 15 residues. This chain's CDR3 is CAISEGNRGYNEQFF. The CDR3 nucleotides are TGTGCCATCAGTGAGGGCAACAGGGGCTACAATGAGCAGTTCTTC.

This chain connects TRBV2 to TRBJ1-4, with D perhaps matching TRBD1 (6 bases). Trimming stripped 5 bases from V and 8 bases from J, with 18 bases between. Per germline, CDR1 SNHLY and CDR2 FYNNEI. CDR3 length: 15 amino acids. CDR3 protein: CASSSYGGAGEKLFF. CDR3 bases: TGTGCCAGCAGTTCCTATGGGGGGGCTGGGGAAAAACTGTTTTTT. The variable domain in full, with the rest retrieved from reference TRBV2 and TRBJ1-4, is EPEVTQTPSHQVTQMGQEVILRCVPISNHLYFYWYRQILGQKVEFLVSFYNNEISEKSEIFDDQFSVERPDGSNFTLKIRSTKLEDSAMYFCASSSYGGAGEKLFFGSGTQLSVL.